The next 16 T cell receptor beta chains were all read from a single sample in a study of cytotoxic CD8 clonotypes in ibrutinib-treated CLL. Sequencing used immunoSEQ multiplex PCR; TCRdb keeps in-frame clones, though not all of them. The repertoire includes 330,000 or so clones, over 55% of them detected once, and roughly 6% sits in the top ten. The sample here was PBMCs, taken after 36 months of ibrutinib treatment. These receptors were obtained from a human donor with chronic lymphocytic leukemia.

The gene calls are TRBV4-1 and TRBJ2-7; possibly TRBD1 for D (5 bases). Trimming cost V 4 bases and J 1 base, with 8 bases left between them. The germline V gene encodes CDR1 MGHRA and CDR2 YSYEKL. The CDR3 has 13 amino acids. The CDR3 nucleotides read TGCGCCAGCAGCCGGACAAGTTCCTACGAGCAGTACTTC. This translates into CASSRTSSYEQYF.

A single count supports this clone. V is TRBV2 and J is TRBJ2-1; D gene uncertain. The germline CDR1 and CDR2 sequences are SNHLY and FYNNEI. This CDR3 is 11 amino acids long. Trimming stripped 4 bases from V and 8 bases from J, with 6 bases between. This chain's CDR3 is CASSGNDEQFF. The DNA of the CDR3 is TGTGCCAGCAGTGGGAACGATGAGCAGTTCTTC.

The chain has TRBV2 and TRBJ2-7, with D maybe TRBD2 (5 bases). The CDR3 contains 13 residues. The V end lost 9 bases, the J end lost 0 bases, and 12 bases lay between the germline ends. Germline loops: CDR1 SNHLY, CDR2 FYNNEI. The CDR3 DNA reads TGTGCCAGTACGTCCCGGGACTCCTACGAGCAGTACTTC. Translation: CASTSRDSYEQYF.

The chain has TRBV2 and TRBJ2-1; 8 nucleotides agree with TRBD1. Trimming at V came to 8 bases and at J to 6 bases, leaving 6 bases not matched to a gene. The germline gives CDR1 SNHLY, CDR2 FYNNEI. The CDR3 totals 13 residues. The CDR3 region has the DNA TGTGCCAGCGGGGGTGACAGGGGCAATGAGCAGTTCTTC. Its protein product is CASGGDRGNEQFF.

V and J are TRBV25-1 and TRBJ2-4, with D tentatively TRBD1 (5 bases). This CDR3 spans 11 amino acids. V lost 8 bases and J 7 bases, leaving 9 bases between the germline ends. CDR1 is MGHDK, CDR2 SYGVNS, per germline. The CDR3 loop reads CASGQGNIQYF. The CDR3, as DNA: TGTGCCAGCGGACAAGGGAACATTCAGTACTTC.

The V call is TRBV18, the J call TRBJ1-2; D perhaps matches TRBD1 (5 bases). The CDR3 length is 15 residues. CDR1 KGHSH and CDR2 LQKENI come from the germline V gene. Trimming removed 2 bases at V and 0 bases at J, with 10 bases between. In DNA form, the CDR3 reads TGTGCCAGCTCACCAGGTCAGGGTCCTAACTATGGCTACACCTTC. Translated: CASSPGQGPNYGYTF.

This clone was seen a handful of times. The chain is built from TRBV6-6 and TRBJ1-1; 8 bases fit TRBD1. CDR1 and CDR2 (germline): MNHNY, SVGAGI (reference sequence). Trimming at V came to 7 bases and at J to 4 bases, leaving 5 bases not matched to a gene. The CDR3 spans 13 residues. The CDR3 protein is CASTTGQGTEAFF. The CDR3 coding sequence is TGTGCCAGCACCACCGGACAGGGCACTGAAGCTTTCTTT.

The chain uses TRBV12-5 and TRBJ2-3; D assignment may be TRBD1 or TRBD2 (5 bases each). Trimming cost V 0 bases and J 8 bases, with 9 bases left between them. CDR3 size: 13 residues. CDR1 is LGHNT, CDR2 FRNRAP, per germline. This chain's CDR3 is CASGLVSGTTQYF. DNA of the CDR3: TGTGCTAGTGGTTTGGTATCGGGGACTACGCAGTATTTT.

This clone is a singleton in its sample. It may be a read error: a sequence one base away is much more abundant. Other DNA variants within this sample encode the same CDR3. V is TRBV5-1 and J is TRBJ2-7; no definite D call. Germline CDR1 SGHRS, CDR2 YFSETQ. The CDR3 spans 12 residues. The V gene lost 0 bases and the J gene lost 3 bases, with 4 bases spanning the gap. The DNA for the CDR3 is TGCGCCAGCAGCTTGGAAGGCTACGAGCAGTACTTC. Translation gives CASSLEGYEQYF.

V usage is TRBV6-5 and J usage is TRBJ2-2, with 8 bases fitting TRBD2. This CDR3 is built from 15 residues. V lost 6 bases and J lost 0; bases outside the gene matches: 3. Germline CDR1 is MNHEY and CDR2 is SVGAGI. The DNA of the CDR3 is TGTGCCAGCAGGAGCGGGGGCCCGAACACCGGGGAGCTGTTTTTT. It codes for CASRSGGPNTGELFF.

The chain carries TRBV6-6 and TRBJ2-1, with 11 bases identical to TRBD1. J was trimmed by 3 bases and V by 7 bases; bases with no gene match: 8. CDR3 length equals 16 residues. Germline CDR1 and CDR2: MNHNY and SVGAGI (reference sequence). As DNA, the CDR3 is TGTGCCAGCACCCGACCCGGGACAGGGGGCTACAATGAGCAGTTCTTC. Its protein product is CASTRPGTGGYNEQFF.

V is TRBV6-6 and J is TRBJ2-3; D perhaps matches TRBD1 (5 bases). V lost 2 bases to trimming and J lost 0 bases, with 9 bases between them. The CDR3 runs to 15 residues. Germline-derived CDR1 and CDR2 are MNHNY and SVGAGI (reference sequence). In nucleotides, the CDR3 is TGTGCCAGCAGTTACGGCCAGGGCAGCACAGATACGCAGTATTTT. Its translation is CASSYGQGSTDTQYF.

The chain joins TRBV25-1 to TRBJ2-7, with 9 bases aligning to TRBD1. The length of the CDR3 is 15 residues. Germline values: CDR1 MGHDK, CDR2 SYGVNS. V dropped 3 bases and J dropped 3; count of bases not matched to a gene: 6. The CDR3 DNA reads TGTGCCAGCAGTGATCACGACAGGGGGGTCTACGAGCAGTACTTC. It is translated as CASSDHDRGVYEQYF.

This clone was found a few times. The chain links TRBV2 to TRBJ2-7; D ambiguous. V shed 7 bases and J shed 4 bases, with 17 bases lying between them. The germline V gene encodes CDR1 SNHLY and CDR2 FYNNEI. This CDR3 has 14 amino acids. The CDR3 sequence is CASTEDTVVYEQYF. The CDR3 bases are TGTGCCAGCACGGAAGACACCGTGGTGTACGAGCAGTACTTC. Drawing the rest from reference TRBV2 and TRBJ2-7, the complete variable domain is EPEVTQTPSHQVTQMGQEVILRCVPISNHLYFYWYRQILGQKVEFLVSFYNNEISEKSEIFDDQFSVERPDGSNFTLKIRSTKLEDSAMYFCASTEDTVVYEQYFGPGTRLTVT.

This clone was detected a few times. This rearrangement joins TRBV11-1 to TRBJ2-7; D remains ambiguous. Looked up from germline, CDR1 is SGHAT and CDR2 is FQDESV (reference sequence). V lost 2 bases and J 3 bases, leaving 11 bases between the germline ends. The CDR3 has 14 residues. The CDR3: CASSLRGVGYEQYF. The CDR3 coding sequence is TGTGCCAGCAGCTTACGAGGCGTAGGCTACGAGCAGTACTTC.

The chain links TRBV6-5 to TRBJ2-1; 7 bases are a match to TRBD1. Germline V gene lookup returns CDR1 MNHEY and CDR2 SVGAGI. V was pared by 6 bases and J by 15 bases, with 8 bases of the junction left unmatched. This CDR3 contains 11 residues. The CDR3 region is CASSRDSPRFF. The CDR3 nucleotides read TGTGCCAGCAGCAGGGACAGCCCGCGGTTCTTC.